The 29 T cell receptor beta chains below come from one sample, sequenced in a study of shared clonotypes between healthy human individuals. Repertoires were generated with immunoSEQ multiplex PCR, while TCRdb's copy carries only in-frame clones and drops some. The data hold roughly 2.6 million clones, with about 92% observed a single time. Sequencing used naive CD4+ T cells sorted from blood. Documented subset: CD45RA+ positively selected. Receptors originate from a man aged 18 to 35 in good health.

The chain links TRBV4-3 to TRBJ2-3; 8 bases fit TRBD2. CDR1 and CDR2 from the germline V gene are LGHNA and YSLEER. Trimming at V came to 0 bases and at J to 4 bases, leaving 3 bases not matched to a gene. This CDR3 spans 15 amino acids. CDR3 sequence reads: CASSQDGTRADTQYF. In nucleotides, the CDR3 is TGCGCCAGCAGCCAAGATGGGACTAGGGCAGATACGCAGTATTTT.

The rearrangement links TRBV11-2 to TRBJ1-3; 9 bases agree with TRBD1. From germline, CDR1 is SGHAT and CDR2 FQNNGV. The CDR3 is 16 amino acids. Trimming cost V 5 bases and J 4 bases; bases outside gene matches: 9. CDR3 sequence (DNA): TGTGCCAGCAGCCCCGGGACAGGGTTTTCCGGAAACACCATATATTTT. Translating gives CASSPGTGFSGNTIYF.

The V and J genes are TRBV5-1 and TRBJ1-1; weak D call: TRBD1 (5 bases). Germline V gives CDR1 SGHRS, CDR2 YFSETQ. Trimming pared 4 bases from V and 1 base from J, leaving 11 bases between. The CDR3 runs to 14 residues. This chain's CDR3 is CASSSLTANTEAFF. In nucleotides, the CDR3 is TGCGCCAGCAGCAGTCTGACAGCGAACACTGAAGCTTTCTTT.

The rearrangement uses TRBV2 and TRBJ2-2; tentatively, D is TRBD2 (5 bases). V lost 7 bases and J 6 bases, leaving 12 bases between the germline ends. The CDR3 extends over 13 amino acids. Germline V gene data show CDR1 as SNHLY and CDR2 as FYNNEI. The CDR3 DNA sequence: TGTGCCAGCAACTTACTAGGGCCCGGGGAGCTGTTTTTT. Amino acid sequence: CASNLLGPGELFF.

This clone has only one observation. This rearrangement joins TRBV5-1 to TRBJ2-5; D is ambiguous. CDR3 size: 12 residues. Trimming left V 1 base short and J 5 bases short, with 6 bases between. Germline V gene sequence: CDR1 SGHRS, CDR2 YFSETQ. CDR3 region: CASSLSFETQYF. The CDR3, as DNA: TGCGCCAGCAGCTTGTCTTTCGAGACCCAGTACTTC.

The chain employs TRBV2 and TRBJ1-1; D is undetermined. V lost 2 bases and J lost 2, with 9 bases in between. The CDR3 length is 14 residues. Germline CDR1 SNHLY, CDR2 FYNNEI. The CDR3 bases are TGTGCCAGCAGTGAAACGGGGAGAAACACTGAAGCTTTCTTT. It yields the protein CASSETGRNTEAFF.

In its sample, this clone was seen once. The V and J genes are TRBV6-5 and TRBJ2-3, with a weak D call TRBD1 (5 bases). This CDR3 comprises 15 residues. V was clipped by 0 bases and J by 4 bases, with 11 bases between them. From germline, CDR1 is MNHEY and CDR2 SVGAGI. As DNA, the CDR3 is TGTGCCAGCAGTTACTCCCTAGGGGCGGCAGATACGCAGTATTTT. Translating gives CASSYSLGAADTQYF.

The chain links TRBV5-1 to TRBJ2-2; 8 bases line up with TRBD1. J lost 4 bases, V lost 5 bases, and 4 bases had no gene match. The germline CDR1 and CDR2 sequences are SGHRS and YFSETQ. The CDR3 is 14 amino acids. CDR3: CASRWTGITGELFF. CDR3 DNA: TGCGCCAGCAGGTGGACAGGGATCACCGGGGAGCTGTTTTTT. The complete variable domain, with remaining parts taken from reference TRBV5-1 and TRBJ2-2, reads KAGVTQTPRYLIKTRGQQVTLSCSPISGHRSVSWYQQTPGQGLQFLFEYFSETQRNKGNFPGRFSGRQFSNSRSEMNVSTLELGDSALYLCASRWTGITGELFFGEGSRLTVL.

Turning to this clone: In the same sample, other DNA sequences code for this CDR3. This rearrangement joins TRBV5-1 to TRBJ1-1; TRBD1 aligns across 9 bases. The V and J ends lost 4 bases and 4 bases, in that order; junction bases with no gene match: 5. Germline CDR1 reads SGHRS; CDR2 reads YFSETQ. This CDR3 is built from 14 residues. This chain's CDR3 is CASSPGQGGTEAFF. The CDR3 DNA reads TGCGCCAGCAGCCCGGGACAGGGAGGCACTGAAGCTTTCTTT.

The chain employs TRBV28 and TRBJ1-5; D might be TRBD1 (5 bases). The germline gives CDR1 MDHEN, CDR2 SYDVKM. Between the trimmed V and J ends, which lost 5 bases and 0 bases, there was a span of 14 bases. This CDR3 comprises 16 residues. Written as DNA, the CDR3 is TGTGCCAGCAGTCCTCAGGCGACAGTTAGCAATCAGCCCCAGCATTTT. Translating it yields CASSPQATVSNQPQHF.

This chain links TRBV11-3 with TRBJ2-3, with D uncertain. The CDR3 loop spans 14 amino acids. Germline V gene lookup returns CDR1 SGHNT and CDR2 YENEEA. Trimming removed 2 bases at V and 6 bases at J, with 12 bases between. The CDR3 DNA follows: TGTGCCAGCAGCTTAATGAGTGGTAGCGATACGCAGTATTTT. Its translation: CASSLMSGSDTQYF.

V is TRBV5-1 and J is TRBJ2-2, with 7 positions matching TRBD1. CDR3 length: 15 residues. The germline CDR1 and CDR2 sequences are SGHRS and YFSETQ. V dropped 5 bases and J dropped 4; count of bases not matched to a gene: 8. The CDR3 loop is CASSPETGTTGELFF. The CDR3 nucleotides are TGCGCCAGCAGTCCCGAGACAGGGACCACCGGGGAGCTGTTTTTT.

This clone was seen only a few times. Distinct nucleotide sequences in the sample also encode this CDR3. This chain joins TRBV6-5 and TRBJ1-1; the D gene is possibly TRBD1 (5 bases). Between the trimmed V and J ends, which lost 7 bases and 1 base, there was a span of 10 bases. Germline CDR1 reads MNHEY; CDR2 reads SVGAGI. This CDR3 contains 13 residues. The CDR3 region is CASTPGANTEAFF. The CDR3 region has the DNA TGTGCCAGCACCCCCGGGGCGAACACTGAAGCTTTCTTT.

The chain uses TRBV11-2 and TRBJ2-2; D may correspond to TRBD1 or TRBD2 (5 bases each). The CDR3 runs 15 residues. V was cut by 5 bases and J by 1 base, with 11 bases left in between. Germline lookup yields CDR1 SGHAT and CDR2 FQNNGV. The CDR3: CASSAGTKNTGELFF. In nucleotides, the CDR3 is TGTGCCAGCAGCGCCGGGACGAAGAACACCGGGGAGCTGTTTTTT.

J is TRBJ2-1 and V is TRBV12-5; 7 bases match TRBD1. V dropped 9 bases and J dropped 2; count of bases not matched to a gene: 4. Germline values: CDR1 LGHNT, CDR2 FRNRAP. The CDR3 consists of 13 residues. The CDR3 DNA follows: TGTGCTAGCGGGACAGAGACCTACAATGAGCAGTTCTTC. It encodes CASGTETYNEQFF.

The rearrangement joins TRBV18 to TRBJ2-3, with no clear D. With 2 bases removed from V and 6 bases from J, the gap between germline ends came to 9 bases. Germline V gene sequence: CDR1 KGHSH, CDR2 LQKENI. The CDR3 is 13 amino acids. In nucleotides, the CDR3 is TGTGCCAGCTCACCAGGGGAATCTGATACGCAGTATTTT. Protein sequence: CASSPGESDTQYF.

The V call is TRBV11-2, the J call TRBJ1-3, with no clear D. The V end was cut by 1 base, the J end by 0 bases, with 7 bases between. CDR1 and CDR2 (germline): SGHAT, FQNNGV. This CDR3 has 15 amino acids. CDR3 nucleotide sequence: TGTGCCAGCAGCTTAGGTGTTCACTCTGGAAACACCATATATTTT. Protein sequence: CASSLGVHSGNTIYF.

The chain couples TRBV4-3 to TRBJ1-4, with D perhaps TRBD1 (6 bases). CDR3 length: 16 residues. Germline assignment: CDR1 LGHNA and CDR2 YSLEER. Between the trimmed V and J ends, which lost 7 bases and 0 bases, there was a span of 15 bases. In DNA form, the CDR3 reads TGCGCCAGCACCGGAGACAGGACTGCAACTAATGAAAAACTGTTTTTT. It yields the protein CASTGDRTATNEKLFF.

V usage is TRBV4-3 and J usage is TRBJ2-3, with 9 bases that match TRBD2. Germline trimming cut 0 bases from V and 5 bases from J; bases unmatched to any gene: 9. In germline, CDR1 is LGHNA, CDR2 YSLEER. CDR3 length: 17 residues. The chain's CDR3 is CASSQDLPAGGRDTQYF. The CDR3 region has the DNA TGCGCCAGCAGCCAAGATCTCCCCGCGGGAGGGCGAGATACGCAGTATTTT.

The J gene is TRBJ2-1, the V gene TRBV19; D is possibly TRBD2 (5 bases). The CDR3 totals 15 residues. The germline V gene encodes CDR1 LNHDA and CDR2 SQIVND (reference sequence). The V end lost 5 bases, the J end lost 6 bases, and 17 bases lay between the germline ends. DNA of the CDR3: TGTGCCAGTAGTCCCGGTGGGTCGGGGAGCAATGAGCAGTTCTTC. Its translation is CASSPGGSGSNEQFF. The complete variable domain, with remaining parts taken from reference TRBV19 and TRBJ2-1, reads DGGITQSPKYLFRKEGQNVTLSCEQNLNHDAMYWYRQDPGQGLRLIYYSQIVNDFQKGDIAEGYSVSREKKESFPLTVTSAQKNPTAFYLCASSPGGSGSNEQFFGPGTRLTVL.

The V call is TRBV11-2, the J call TRBJ2-7, with 10 bases matching TRBD1. Germline CDR1 is SGHAT and CDR2 is FQNNGV. V was pared by 4 bases and J by 2 bases, with 5 bases of the junction left unmatched. The CDR3 totals 15 residues. The CDR3 bases are TGTGCCAGCAGCTCCCCAGGACAGGGGGCCTACGAGCAGTACTTC. This gives the protein CASSSPGQGAYEQYF.

The chain combines TRBV6-1 with TRBJ2-1; D is perhaps TRBD1 (6 bases). From germline, CDR1 is MNHNS and CDR2 SASEGT. There are 16 residues in the CDR3. With 6 bases removed from V and 1 base from J, the gap between germline ends came to 16 bases. The CDR3 nucleotides read TGTGCCAGCAGCGAACAGGGAACTGGATCCTACAATGAGCAGTTCTTC. Its protein is CASSEQGTGSYNEQFF.

The chain joins TRBV25-1 to TRBJ1-1, with unresolved D. The ends were cut back, 1 base at V and 4 bases at J, with 10 bases in the middle. CDR1 and CDR2 (germline): MGHDK, SYGVNS. This CDR3 has 14 amino acids. The CDR3, as DNA: TGTGCCAGCAGTGAATTGGGGTTGGGCACTGAAGCTTTCTTT. Its protein product is CASSELGLGTEAFF.

The chain carries TRBV19 and TRBJ2-5; no definite D call. V was trimmed by 2 bases and J by 2 bases, leaving 15 bases between them. The CDR3 length is 16 residues. Germline CDR1 LNHDA, CDR2 SQIVND (reference sequence). The CDR3 loop is CASSITHILGQETQYF. The CDR3 DNA follows: TGTGCCAGTAGTATAACGCATATCCTGGGGCAAGAGACCCAGTACTTC.

The CDR3 here is CASRDTGGQDEQYF. DNA for the CDR3: TGTGCCAGCAGGGACACAGGGGGTCAGGACGAGCAGTACTTC. This sequence joins TRBV6-5 and TRBJ2-7; 8 bases agree with TRBD1. The V segment lost 6 bases and the J segment 5 bases; nucleotides outside the gene matches: 9. The CDR3 runs to 14 residues. Germline V lookup: CDR1 MNHEY, CDR2 SVGAGI.

DNA for the CDR3: TGCGCCAGCAGCCAAGATTTAGGACAGGGGCATGAAAAACTGTTTTTT. It translates to CASSQDLGQGHEKLFF. The J gene is TRBJ1-4, the V gene TRBV4-3, with 9 bases lining up with TRBD1. Germline trimming cut 0 bases from V and 6 bases from J; bases unmatched to any gene: 5. In germline, CDR1 is LGHNA, CDR2 YSLEER. The CDR3 runs to 16 residues.

The rearrangement joins TRBV12-5 to TRBJ2-5; 7 bases are a match to TRBD2. The CDR3 is 19 residues long. V dropped 2 bases and J dropped 2; count of bases not matched to a gene: 17. Germline CDR1 reads LGHNT; CDR2 reads FRNRAP. This CDR3 reads CASGLSGTREGIWQETQYF. In DNA, the CDR3 is TGTGCTAGTGGTTTGTCGGGAACAAGGGAGGGAATTTGGCAAGAGACCCAGTACTTC. Complete variable domain (other parts from reference TRBV12-5 and TRBJ2-5): DARVTQTPRHKVTEMGQEVTMRCQPILGHNTVFWYRQTMMQGLELLAYFRNRAPLDDSGMPKDRFSAEMPDATLATLKIQPSEPRDSAVYFCASGLSGTREGIWQETQYFGPGTRLLVL.

V gene TRBV6-5 combines with J gene TRBJ2-4; D assignment may be TRBD1 or TRBD2 (6 bases each). Germline CDR1 MNHEY, CDR2 SVGAGI. Trimming left V 5 bases short and J 0 bases short, with 11 bases between. The CDR3 is made up of 15 amino acids. DNA for the CDR3: TGTGCCAGCAGTGGGGGGCTTATAGCCAAAAACATTCAGTACTTC. Protein: CASSGGLIAKNIQYF.

V gene TRBV9 combines with J gene TRBJ1-2, with 7 nucleotides matching TRBD1. This CDR3 is 16 amino acids long. V shed 3 bases and J 4 bases; nucleotides not matched to a gene: 12. Germline-derived CDR1 and CDR2 are SGDLS and YYNGEE. CDR3 residues: CASSGALGQQTYGYTF. DNA for the CDR3: TGTGCCAGCAGCGGAGCCCTGGGACAGCAAACCTATGGCTACACCTTC.